This T cell receptor (beta chain) was sequenced in a study of cytomegalovirus exposure and HLA in healthy donors. Study observations and caveats: Cytomegalovirus association was listed for around 170 TCR beta chains. Researchers reported that three CMV-associated chains were confirmed in vitro as CMV antigen-specific.

CDR1 and CDR2 from the germline V gene are WNHNN and SYGVQD (reference sequence). The V gene lost 4 bases and the J gene lost 8 bases, with 11 bases spanning the gap. The CDR3 length is 13 residues. The method was immunoSEQ multiplex PCR; TCRdb's version includes in-frame clones alone and lacks a portion of them. The data show under 300,000 clones, almost 90% seen once. The donors were part of the validation cohort of roughly 110 subjects. That cohort was separate from the first cohort, which comprised fewer than 800 subjects. This clone was counted a few times. Its antigen is undetermined. The TCR was taken from a woman aged 18-30 years in good health and CMV-seronegative. The sequencing sample was made of PBMCs. The chain employs TRBV10-1 and TRBJ2-2; D is unresolved. The CDR3 DNA is TGCGCCAGCAGTGGGGCAGGATCTGGGGAGCTGTTTTTT. It encodes CASSGAGSGELFF.